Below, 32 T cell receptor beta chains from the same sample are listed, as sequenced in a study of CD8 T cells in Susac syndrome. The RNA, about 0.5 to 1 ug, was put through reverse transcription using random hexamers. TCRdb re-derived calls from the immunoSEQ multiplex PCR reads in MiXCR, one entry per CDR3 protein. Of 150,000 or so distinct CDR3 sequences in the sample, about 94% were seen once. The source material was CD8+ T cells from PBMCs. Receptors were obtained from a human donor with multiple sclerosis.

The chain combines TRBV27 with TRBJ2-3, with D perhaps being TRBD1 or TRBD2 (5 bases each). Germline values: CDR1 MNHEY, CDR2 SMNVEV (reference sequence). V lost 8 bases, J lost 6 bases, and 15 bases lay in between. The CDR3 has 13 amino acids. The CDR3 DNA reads TGTGCCAGCGGGCGAGGGGTCCCGGATACGCAGTATTTT. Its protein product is CASGRGVPDTQYF.

The CDR3: CASSGRGLAGSSTDTQYF. CDR3 nucleotide sequence: TGTGCCAGCAGTGGCAGGGGACTAGCGGGGAGTAGCACAGATACGCAGTATTTT. The V call is TRBV25-1, the J call TRBJ2-3; 13 bases agree with TRBD2. The germline V gene has CDR1 MGHDK and CDR2 SYGVNS. V gave up 4 bases and J gave up 0 bases; unmatched junction bases: 7. CDR3 length equals 18 residues. The full variable domain, completed using reference TRBV25-1 and TRBJ2-3, is EADIYQTPRYLVIGTGKKITLECSQTMGHDKMYWYQQDPGMELHLIHYSYGVNSTEKGDLSSESTVSRIRTEHFPLTLESARPSHTSQYLCASSGRGLAGSSTDTQYFGPGTRLTVL.

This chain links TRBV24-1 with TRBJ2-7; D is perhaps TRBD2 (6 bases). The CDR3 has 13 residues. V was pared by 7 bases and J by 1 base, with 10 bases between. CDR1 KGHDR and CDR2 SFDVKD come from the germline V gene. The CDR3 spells CATSPGASYEQYF. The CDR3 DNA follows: TGTGCCACCAGCCCGGGAGCTTCCTACGAGCAGTACTTC.

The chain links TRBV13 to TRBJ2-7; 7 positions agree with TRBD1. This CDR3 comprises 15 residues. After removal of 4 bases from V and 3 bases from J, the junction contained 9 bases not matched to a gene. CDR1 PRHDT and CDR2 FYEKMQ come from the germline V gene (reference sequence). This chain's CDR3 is CASSYAGGAVYEQYF. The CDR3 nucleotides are TGTGCCAGCAGCTATGCAGGGGGAGCAGTCTACGAGCAGTACTTC.

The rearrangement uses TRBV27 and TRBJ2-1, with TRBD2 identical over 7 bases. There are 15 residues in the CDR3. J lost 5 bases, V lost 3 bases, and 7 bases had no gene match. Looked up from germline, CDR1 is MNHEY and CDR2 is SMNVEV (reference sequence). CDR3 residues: CASSLYSGVHNEQFF. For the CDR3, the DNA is TGTGCCAGCAGTTTGTACAGCGGGGTCCACAATGAGCAGTTCTTC.

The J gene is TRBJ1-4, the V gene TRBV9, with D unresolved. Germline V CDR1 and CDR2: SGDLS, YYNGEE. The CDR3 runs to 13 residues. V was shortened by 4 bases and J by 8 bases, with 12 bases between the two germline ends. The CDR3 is CASSPAIGEKLFF. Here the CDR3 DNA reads TGTGCCAGCAGCCCTGCGATAGGGGAAAAACTGTTTTTT.

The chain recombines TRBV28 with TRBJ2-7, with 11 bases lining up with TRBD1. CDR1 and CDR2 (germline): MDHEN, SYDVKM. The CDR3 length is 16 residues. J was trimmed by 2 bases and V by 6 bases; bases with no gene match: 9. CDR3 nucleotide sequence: TGTGCCAGCAGCCCCCATACGGGACAGGGGGCCTACGAGCAGTACTTC. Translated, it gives CASSPHTGQGAYEQYF.

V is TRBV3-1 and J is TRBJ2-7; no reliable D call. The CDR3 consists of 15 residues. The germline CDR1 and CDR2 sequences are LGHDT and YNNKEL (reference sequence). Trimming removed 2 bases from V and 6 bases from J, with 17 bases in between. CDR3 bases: TGTGCCAGCAGCCAACTAAAGCCCAGGAATGGCGAGCAGTACTTC. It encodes CASSQLKPRNGEQYF.

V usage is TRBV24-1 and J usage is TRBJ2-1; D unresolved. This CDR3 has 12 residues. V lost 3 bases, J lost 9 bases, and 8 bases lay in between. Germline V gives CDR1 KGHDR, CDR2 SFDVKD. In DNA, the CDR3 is TGTGCCACCAGTGATCCGGTCGGTGAGCAGTTCTTC. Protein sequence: CATSDPVGEQFF.

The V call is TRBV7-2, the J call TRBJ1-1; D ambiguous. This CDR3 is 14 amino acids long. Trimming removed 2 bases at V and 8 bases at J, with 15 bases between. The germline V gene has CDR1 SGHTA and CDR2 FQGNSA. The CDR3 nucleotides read TGTGCCAGCAGCTTATGGGTGGGTAACTGGGAAGCTTTCTTT. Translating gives CASSLWVGNWEAFF. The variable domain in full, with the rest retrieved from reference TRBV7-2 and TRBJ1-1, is GAGVSQSPSNKVTEKGKDVELRCDPISGHTALYWYRQSLGQGLEFLIYFQGNSAPDKSGLPSDRFSAERTGGSVSTLTIQRTQQEDSAVYLCASSLWVGNWEAFFGQGTRLTVV.

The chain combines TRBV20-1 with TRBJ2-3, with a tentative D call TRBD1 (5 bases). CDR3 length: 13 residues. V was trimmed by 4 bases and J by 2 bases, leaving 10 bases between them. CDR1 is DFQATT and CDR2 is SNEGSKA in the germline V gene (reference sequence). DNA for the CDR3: TGCAGTGCTACCGACAGATACACAGATACGCAGTATTTT. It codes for CSATDRYTDTQYF.

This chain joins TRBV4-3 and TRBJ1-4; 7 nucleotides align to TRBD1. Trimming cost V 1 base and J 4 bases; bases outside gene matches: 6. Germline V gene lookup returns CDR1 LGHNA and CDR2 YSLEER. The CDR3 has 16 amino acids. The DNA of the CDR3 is TGCGCCAGCAGCCAAGGAGGAGGGGGCAGTAATGAAAAACTGTTTTTT. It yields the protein CASSQGGGGSNEKLFF.

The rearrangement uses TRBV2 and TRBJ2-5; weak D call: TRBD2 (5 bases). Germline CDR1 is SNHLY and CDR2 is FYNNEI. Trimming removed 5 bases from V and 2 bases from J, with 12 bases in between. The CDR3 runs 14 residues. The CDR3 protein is CASSPTRVQETQYF. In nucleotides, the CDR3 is TGTGCCAGCAGTCCTACTAGAGTTCAAGAGACCCAGTACTTC.

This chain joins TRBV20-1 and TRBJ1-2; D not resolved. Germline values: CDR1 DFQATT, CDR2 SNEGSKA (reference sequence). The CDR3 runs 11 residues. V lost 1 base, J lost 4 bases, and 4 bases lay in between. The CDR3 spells CSARVPYGYTF. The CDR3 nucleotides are TGCAGTGCTAGAGTTCCCTATGGCTACACCTTC.

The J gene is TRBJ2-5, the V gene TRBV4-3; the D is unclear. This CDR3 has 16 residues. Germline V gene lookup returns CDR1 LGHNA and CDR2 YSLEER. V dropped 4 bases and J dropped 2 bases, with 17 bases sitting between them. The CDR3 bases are TGCGCCAGCAGCCTTCGCACCTTCGATCCACAAGAGACCCAGTACTTC. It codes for CASSLRTFDPQETQYF.

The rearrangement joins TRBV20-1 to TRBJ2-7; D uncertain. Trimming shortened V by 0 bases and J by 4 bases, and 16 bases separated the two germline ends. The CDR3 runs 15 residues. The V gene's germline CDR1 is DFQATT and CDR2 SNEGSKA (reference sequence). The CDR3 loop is CSARDPSSLRYEQYF. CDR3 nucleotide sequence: TGCAGTGCTAGAGACCCCAGCTCCCTCAGATACGAGCAGTACTTC.

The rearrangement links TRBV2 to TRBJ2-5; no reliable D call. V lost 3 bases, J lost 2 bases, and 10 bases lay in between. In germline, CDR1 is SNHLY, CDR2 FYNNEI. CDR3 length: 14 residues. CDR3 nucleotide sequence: TGTGCCAGCAGTGATCCCGCCTCTCAAGAGACCCAGTACTTC. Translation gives CASSDPASQETQYF.

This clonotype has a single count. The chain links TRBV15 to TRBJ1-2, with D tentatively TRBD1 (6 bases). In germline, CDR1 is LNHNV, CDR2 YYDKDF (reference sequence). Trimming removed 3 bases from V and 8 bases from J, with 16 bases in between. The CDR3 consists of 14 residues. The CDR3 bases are TGTGCCACCAGCAGGGATTGGGGGGCTGAGGGCTACACCTTC. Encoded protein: CATSRDWGAEGYTF.

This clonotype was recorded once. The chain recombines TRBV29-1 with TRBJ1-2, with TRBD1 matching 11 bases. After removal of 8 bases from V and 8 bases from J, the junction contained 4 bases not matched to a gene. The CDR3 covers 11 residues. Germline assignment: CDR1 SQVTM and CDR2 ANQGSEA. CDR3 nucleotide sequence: TGCAGCTTGGGACAGGGGGAAGGCTACACCTTC. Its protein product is CSLGQGEGYTF.

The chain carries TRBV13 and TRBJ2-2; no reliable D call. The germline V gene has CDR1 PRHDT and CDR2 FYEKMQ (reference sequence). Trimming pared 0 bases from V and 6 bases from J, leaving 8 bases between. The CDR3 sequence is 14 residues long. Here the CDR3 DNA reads TGTGCCAGCAGCTTAGGCCCTTTACCCGGGGAGCTGTTTTTT. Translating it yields CASSLGPLPGELFF.

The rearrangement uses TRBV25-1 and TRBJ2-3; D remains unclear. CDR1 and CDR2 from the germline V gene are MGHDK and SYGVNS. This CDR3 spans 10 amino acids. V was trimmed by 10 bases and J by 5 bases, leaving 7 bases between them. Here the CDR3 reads CATERDTQYF. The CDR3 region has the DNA TGTGCCACTGAACGAGATACGCAGTATTTT.

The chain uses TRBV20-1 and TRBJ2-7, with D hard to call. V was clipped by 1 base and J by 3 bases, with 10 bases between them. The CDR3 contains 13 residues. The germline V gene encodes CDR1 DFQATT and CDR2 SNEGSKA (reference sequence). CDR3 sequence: CSARVPPSYEQYF. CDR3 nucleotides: TGCAGTGCTAGAGTTCCTCCGAGCTACGAGCAGTACTTC.

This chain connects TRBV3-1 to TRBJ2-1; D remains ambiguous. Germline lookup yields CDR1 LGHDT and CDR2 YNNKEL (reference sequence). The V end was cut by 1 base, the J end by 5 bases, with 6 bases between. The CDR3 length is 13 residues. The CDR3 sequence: CASSQVVNNEQFF. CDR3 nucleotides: TGTGCCAGCAGCCAAGTTGTCAACAATGAGCAGTTCTTC.

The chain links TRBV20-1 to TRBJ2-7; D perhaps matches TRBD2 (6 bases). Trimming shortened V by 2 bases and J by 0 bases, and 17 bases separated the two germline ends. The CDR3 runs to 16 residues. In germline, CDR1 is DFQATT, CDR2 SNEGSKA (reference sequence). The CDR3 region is CSARIGDSFASYEQYF. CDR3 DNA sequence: TGCAGTGCTAGAATAGGGGACTCTTTCGCCTCCTACGAGCAGTACTTC.

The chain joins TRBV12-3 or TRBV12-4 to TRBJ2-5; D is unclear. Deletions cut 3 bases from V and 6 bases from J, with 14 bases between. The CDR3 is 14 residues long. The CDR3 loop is CASSFYALRQTQYF. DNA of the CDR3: TGTGCCAGCAGTTTCTACGCCCTGAGGCAGACCCAGTACTTC.

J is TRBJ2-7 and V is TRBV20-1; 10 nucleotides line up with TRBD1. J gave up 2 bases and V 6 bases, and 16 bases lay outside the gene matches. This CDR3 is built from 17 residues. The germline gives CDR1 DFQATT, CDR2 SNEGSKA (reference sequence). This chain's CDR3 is CSARNPNGTGVTYEQYF. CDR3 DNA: TGCAGTGCAAGGAACCCGAACGGGACAGGGGTCACCTACGAGCAGTACTTC.

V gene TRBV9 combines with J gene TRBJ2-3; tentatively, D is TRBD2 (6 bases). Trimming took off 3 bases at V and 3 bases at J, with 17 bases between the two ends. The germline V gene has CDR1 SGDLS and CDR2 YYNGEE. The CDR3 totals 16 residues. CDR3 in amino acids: CASSAPRRGGTDTQYF. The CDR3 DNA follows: TGTGCCAGCAGCGCACCCCGCCGTGGAGGGACAGATACGCAGTATTTT.

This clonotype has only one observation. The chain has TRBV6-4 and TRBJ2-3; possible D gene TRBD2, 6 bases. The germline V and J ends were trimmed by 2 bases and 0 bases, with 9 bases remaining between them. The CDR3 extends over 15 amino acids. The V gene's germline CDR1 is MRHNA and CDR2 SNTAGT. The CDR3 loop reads CASSDGSGSTDTQYF. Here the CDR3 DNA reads TGTGCCAGCAGTGACGGTAGCGGCAGCACAGATACGCAGTATTTT.

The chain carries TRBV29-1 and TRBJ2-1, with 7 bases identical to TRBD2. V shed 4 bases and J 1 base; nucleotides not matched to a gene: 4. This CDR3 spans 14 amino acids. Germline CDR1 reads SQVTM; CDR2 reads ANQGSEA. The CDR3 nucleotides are TGCAGCGTTGGCGGCGGGGGATCCTACAATGAGCAGTTCTTC. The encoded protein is CSVGGGGSYNEQFF.

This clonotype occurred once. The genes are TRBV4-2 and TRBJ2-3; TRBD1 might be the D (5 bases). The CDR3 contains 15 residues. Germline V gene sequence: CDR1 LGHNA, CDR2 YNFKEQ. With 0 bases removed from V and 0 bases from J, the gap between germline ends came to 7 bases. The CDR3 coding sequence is TGTGCCAGCAGCCAAGAGTACAGGAGCACAGATACGCAGTATTTT. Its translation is CASSQEYRSTDTQYF.

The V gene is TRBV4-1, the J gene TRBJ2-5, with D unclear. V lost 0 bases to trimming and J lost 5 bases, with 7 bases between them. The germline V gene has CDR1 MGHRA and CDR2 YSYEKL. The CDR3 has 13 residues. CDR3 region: CASSQDLRETQYF. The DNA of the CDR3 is TGCGCCAGCAGCCAAGATCTGAGGGAGACCCAGTACTTC.

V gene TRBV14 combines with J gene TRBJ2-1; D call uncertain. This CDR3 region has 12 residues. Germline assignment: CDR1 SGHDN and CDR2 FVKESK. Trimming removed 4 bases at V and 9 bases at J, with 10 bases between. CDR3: CASSRPLGEQFF. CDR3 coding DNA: TGTGCCAGCAGCCGTCCACTGGGTGAGCAGTTCTTC.